This T cell receptor beta chain was recorded in a study of T cells in Graves' hyperthyroidism and ophthalmopathy. The CDR3 loop spans 14 amino acids. V dropped 0 bases and J dropped 7 bases, with 10 bases sitting between them. CDR1 SGHKS and CDR2 YYEKEE come from the germline V gene (reference sequence). The source material, RNA transcripts, was used to amplify TCR beta CDR3 regions. A set of HTBI primers served as the primers for a first-round RT-PCR of the TCR CDR3. One entry per CDR3 protein, called by TCRdb with MiXCR from the multiplex PCR reads. The sample lists roughly 290,000 distinct CDR3 sequences; approximately 15% were seen once.

This TCR came from a woman aged 55-70 years with Graves' ophthalmopathy. V usage is TRBV5-5 and J usage is TRBJ2-2; D unresolved. The sample comprised blood. This chain's CDR3 is CASSLVGSFGELFF. The CDR3 bases are TGTGCCAGCAGCTTGGTGGGTTCTTTCGGGGAGCTGTTTTTT.